One and the same sample provided the 15 T cell receptor beta chains below, sequenced in a study of glioma-infiltrating T cells. Using RNA template, CDR3s of TCR alpha and beta were amplified with iRepertoire arm-PCR. TCRdb reprocessed the multiplex PCR reads with MiXCR, giving one entry per CDR3 protein. The table has about 130,000 distinct CDR3 sequences, under 25% seen once; the top ten hold around a quarter. The source material was glioma tissue, nonneoplastic brain tissue, or PBMCs (not recorded which). Receptors were obtained from a human donor with low-grade glioma or glioblastoma, undergoing nonglioma brain surgery, or in good health (not recorded which).

A few counts support this clonotype. The rearrangement links TRBV20-1 to TRBJ2-2; 7 bases fit TRBD1. The CDR3 extends over 15 amino acids. The germline gives CDR1 DFQATT, CDR2 SNEGSKA (reference sequence). V shed 4 bases, J shed 1 base, and the junction held 6 bases outside the gene matches. The CDR3 sequence: CSATGTVRNTGELFF. The CDR3 bases are TGCAGTGCTACCGGGACAGTGAGGAACACCGGGGAGCTGTTTTTT.

This clonotype was counted many times. The V gene is TRBV6-1, the J gene TRBJ1-5; D is unresolved. The CDR3 runs 16 residues. Germline V gene lookup returns CDR1 MNHNS and CDR2 SASEGT. With 2 bases removed from V and 5 bases from J, the gap between germline ends came to 16 bases. This chain's CDR3 is CASSERYSQEHQPQHF. In DNA form, the CDR3 reads TGTGCCAGCAGTGAACGGTACAGCCAAGAGCATCAGCCCCAGCATTTT.

This clonotype was seen a handful of times. The J gene is TRBJ1-2, the V gene TRBV2, with no clear D. This CDR3 region has 14 residues. The germline V gene encodes CDR1 SNHLY and CDR2 FYNNEI. Trimming shortened V by 7 bases and J by 0 bases, and 12 bases separated the two germline ends. The CDR3 loop reads CASIFGETNYGYTF. The CDR3 nucleotides read TGTGCCAGCATTTTTGGGGAGACTAACTATGGCTACACCTTC. The full variable domain, in which reference TRBV2 and TRBJ1-2 provide the parts outside the CDR3, is EPEVTQTPSHQVTQMGQEVILRCVPISNHLYFYWYRQILGQKVEFLVSFYNNEISEKSEIFDDQFSVERPDGSNFTLKIRSTKLEDSAMYFCASIFGETNYGYTFGSGTRLTVV.

The chain joins TRBV24-1 to TRBJ2-5, with D unclear. V was cut by 1 base and J by 2 bases, with 13 bases left in between. The CDR3 spans 16 residues. CDR1 and CDR2 (germline): KGHDR, SFDVKD. The CDR3 here is CATSDLTSGQQETQYF. CDR3 nucleotides: TGTGCCACCAGTGATTTAACCTCCGGGCAGCAAGAGACCCAGTACTTC.

This clonotype came up many times. For the CDR3, the DNA is TGTGCCAGCAGTGAAGAGACAGGGGGCACAGATACGCAGTATTTT. It codes for CASSEETGGTDTQYF. The chain recombines TRBV6-1 with TRBJ2-3; the match to TRBD1 covers 8 bases. Germline V lookup: CDR1 MNHNS, CDR2 SASEGT. The CDR3 totals 15 residues. The V segment lost 1 base and the J segment 1 base; nucleotides outside the gene matches: 1.

The chain employs TRBV2 and TRBJ2-7; perhaps TRBD2 as D (5 bases). V dropped 6 bases and J dropped 6 bases, with 18 bases sitting between them. The V gene's germline CDR1 is SNHLY and CDR2 FYNNEI. The CDR3 extends over 14 amino acids. The CDR3 protein is CASRESWRSAEQYV. The CDR3 DNA reads as TGTGCCAGCAGAGAAAGTTGGAGGTCCGCCGAGCAGTACGTC.

The sample holds many counts of this clonotype. The chain is built from TRBV12-3 or TRBV12-4 and TRBJ1-2; D is unclear. CDR3 length: 14 residues. V shed 8 bases and J shed 3 bases, with 16 bases lying between them. CDR3 sequence reads: CASRHPALYYGYTF. The CDR3 region has the DNA TGTGCCAGCCGCCACCCGGCCCTCTACTATGGCTACACCTTC.

The J gene is TRBJ1-2, the V gene TRBV4-2; D remains unclear. The CDR3 has 14 residues. Germline V gene sequence: CDR1 LGHNA, CDR2 YNFKEQ. V lost 0 bases, J lost 6 bases, and 11 bases lay in between. CDR3 sequence (DNA): TGTGCCAGCAGCCAAGATGCCAGGACGGATGGCTACACCTTC. Protein sequence: CASSQDARTDGYTF.

The J gene is TRBJ2-2, the V gene TRBV6-1; no clear D. The CDR3 loop spans 13 amino acids. Per germline, CDR1 MNHNS and CDR2 SASEGT. The V end lost 6 bases, the J end lost 8 bases, and 13 bases lay between the germline ends. CDR3 nucleotide sequence: TGTGCCAGCAGAATAACGCTCTCTGGGGAGCTGTTTTTT. It yields the protein CASRITLSGELFF.

This clonotype showed up many times. The V call is TRBV6-1, the J call TRBJ1-3; D gene ambiguous. Germline V CDR1 and CDR2: MNHNS, SASEGT. The CDR3 loop spans 18 amino acids. Trimming stripped 5 bases from V and 0 bases from J, with 20 bases between. CDR3 in DNA: TGTGCCAGCAGTACCGGCGGCCCCTACACTGCCTCTGGAAACACCATATATTTT. Amino acid sequence: CASSTGGPYTASGNTIYF.

This clonotype was detected only a few times. The J gene is TRBJ2-5, the V gene TRBV7-2; 13 bases match TRBD2. With V trimmed by 5 bases and J by 4 bases, 7 bases remained unmatched. The CDR3 consists of 16 residues. Germline V gene sequence: CDR1 SGHTA, CDR2 FQGNSA. The CDR3 loop is CASSRLGTSGVETQYF. DNA for the CDR3: TGTGCCAGCAGCCGCCTAGGGACTAGCGGGGTAGAGACCCAGTACTTC.

This chain connects TRBV20-1 to TRBJ2-7; either TRBD1 or TRBD2 may supply D (5 bases each). Trimming shortened V by 1 base and J by 3 bases, and 16 bases separated the two germline ends. The CDR3 has 15 residues. CDR1 DFQATT and CDR2 SNEGSKA come from the germline V gene (reference sequence). This CDR3 reads CSARAYSGADYEQYV. CDR3 nucleotide sequence: TGCAGTGCTAGAGCCTACTCCGGGGCCGACTACGAGCAGTACGTC.

This clonotype occurred a few times. A junction end diverges from the germline sequence, so it may reflect a read error. The rearrangement joins TRBV4-1 to TRBJ1-1; D might be TRBD1 (6 bases). The CDR3 runs to 15 residues. The germline V gene encodes CDR1 MGHRA and CDR2 YSYEKL. The CDR3 DNA sequence: TGTGCCAGCAGCCAGCTCGGACAGCCGAACACTGAAGCTTTCTTT. Amino acid sequence: CASSQLGQPNTEAFF.

This clonotype came up a few times. The J gene is TRBJ2-2, the V gene TRBV19; TRBD2 matches 10 bases. Germline assignment: CDR1 LNHDA and CDR2 SQIVND (reference sequence). CDR3 length: 17 amino acids. V shed 6 bases, J shed 2 bases, and the junction held 9 bases outside the gene matches. This chain's CDR3 is CASSRYGTSVNTGELFF. The CDR3, as DNA: TGTGCCAGTAGCCGATACGGGACTAGCGTTAACACCGGGGAGCTGTTTTTT.

This clonotype was detected only a few times. V is TRBV10-3 and J is TRBJ2-3; D not resolved. V lost 3 bases to trimming and J lost 0 bases, with 10 bases between them. The CDR3 runs 15 residues. Germline V gene data show CDR1 as ENHRY and CDR2 as SYGVKD. CDR3 protein: CAISDGRSSTDTQYF. In DNA, the CDR3 is TGTGCCATCAGTGATGGCAGGAGTAGCACAGATACGCAGTATTTT.